This TCR beta chain was observed in a study of T cell responses to AZD1222 COVID-19 vaccine. Looking at the study overall: Doses given second, at about 4 or about 12 weeks, were pooled.

Study-level findings and limits: Following two doses of AZD1222, Spike-specific TCR breadth and depth rose. Reportedly, close to half of spike-specific TCRs are directed against unmutated variant regions.

TCRdb keeps only in-frame clones here, not all; method: immunoSEQ multiplex PCR. The data contain 120,000 to 150,000 clones, about 92% of them seen just once; the ten biggest clones take up 1.5% to 2%. J gave up 3 bases and V 4 bases, and 6 bases lay outside the gene matches. The V gene's germline CDR1 is SGDLS and CDR2 YYNGEE. The CDR3 is made up of 15 amino acids. Regarding this clone: What it binds is unknown.

The sequences come from peripheral blood, collected on day 0 of AZD1222 vaccination. The chain uses TRBV9 and TRBJ1-3; 8 bases agree with TRBD1. This clonotype was sampled from an adult in good health. CDR3 sequence reads: CASSIQGASGNTIYF. The CDR3 coding sequence is TGTGCCAGCAGCATTCAGGGGGCAAGTGGAAACACCATATATTTT.